The 21 T cell receptor beta chains reported below all come from one sample, sequenced in a study of T cell responses to AZD1222 COVID-19 vaccine. Using immunoSEQ multiplex PCR, the repertoire was profiled, and TCRdb retains in-frame clones only, with some absent. This sample has over 150,000 clones, with approximately 87% found just once. Source: peripheral blood, taken 28 days after the second AZD1222 dose. Source of these receptors: an adult who received the AZD1222 COVID-19 vaccine.

V gene TRBV11-2 combines with J gene TRBJ2-4; D remains ambiguous. This CDR3 has 13 residues. V lost 6 bases, J lost 0 bases, and 6 bases lay in between. Germline CDR1 SGHAT, CDR2 FQNNGV. CDR3 in amino acids: CASRERAKNIQYF. The DNA for the CDR3 is TGTGCCAGCAGGGAGCGAGCCAAAAACATTCAGTACTTC.

This rearrangement joins TRBV29-1 to TRBJ1-2; D gene ambiguous. The V and J ends lost 4 bases and 7 bases respectively, with 1 base between them. Germline CDR1 is SQVTM and CDR2 is ANQGSEA. The CDR3 has 8 residues. The CDR3 bases are TGCAGCGTTGGTGGCTACACCTTC. Protein sequence: CSVGGYTF.

V usage is TRBV28 and J usage is TRBJ1-5; no definite D call. From germline, CDR1 is MDHEN and CDR2 SYDVKM. The germline V and J ends were trimmed by 5 bases and 4 bases, with 3 bases remaining between them. The CDR3 covers 11 residues. The CDR3 sequence is CASSNNQPQHF. DNA for the CDR3: TGTGCCAGCAGTAATAATCAGCCCCAGCATTTT.

The chain employs TRBV19 and TRBJ1-5; the D is unclear. The V end was cut by 5 bases, the J end by 0 bases, with 17 bases between. Germline V gene data show CDR1 as LNHDA and CDR2 as SQIVND (reference sequence). The CDR3 runs 17 residues. CDR3 nucleotide sequence: TGTGCCAGTAGTCTCGACCATTGGCGGGATAGCAATCAGCCCCAGCATTTT. Translated: CASSLDHWRDSNQPQHF.

This chain connects TRBV5-1 to TRBJ1-3; the D is unclear. Per germline, CDR1 SGHRS and CDR2 YFSETQ. V gave up 0 bases and J gave up 4 bases, with 8 bases separating them. The CDR3 totals 14 residues. The CDR3 coding sequence is TGCGCCAGCAGCTTGGATCTGGGAGGAAACACCATATATTTT. This sequence encodes CASSLDLGGNTIYF.

V gene TRBV7-9 combines with J gene TRBJ1-1; D ambiguous. Per the germline V gene, CDR1 is SEHNR and CDR2 is FQNEAQ (reference sequence). This CDR3 spans 16 amino acids. Between the trimmed V and J ends, which lost 2 bases and 0 bases, there was a span of 13 bases. The CDR3 DNA reads TGTGCCAGCAGCTTAATGGGCGGCCAAATGAACACTGAAGCTTTCTTT. It encodes CASSLMGGQMNTEAFF. Based on the CDR3 plus reference TRBV7-9 and TRBJ1-1, the full variable domain is DTGVSQNPRHKITKRGQNVTFRCDPISEHNRLYWYRQTLGQGPEFLTYFQNEAQLEKSRLLSDRFSAERPKGSFSTLEIQRTEQGDSAMYLCASSLMGGQMNTEAFFGQGTRLTVV.

The chain couples TRBV23-1 to TRBJ2-7; no reliable D call. TRBV23-1 is placed among ORFs of uncertain function. V was trimmed by 3 bases and J by 2 bases, leaving 14 bases between them. The CDR3 covers 15 residues. CDR3 bases: TGCGCCAGCAGTCATCCCGACATGGCTACCTACGAGCAGTACTTC. This sequence encodes CASSHPDMATYEQYF.

Here the CDR3 DNA reads TGCGCCAGCAGCCAGATAGCGGAAGAGCTGTTTTTT. This encodes CASSQIAEELFF. This chain uses TRBV4-1 with TRBJ2-2, with a weak D call TRBD2 (6 bases). The germline V and J ends were trimmed by 3 bases and 11 bases, with 10 bases remaining between them. Germline V gene lookup returns CDR1 MGHRA and CDR2 YSYEKL. The CDR3 extends over 12 amino acids.

The rearrangement uses TRBV5-1 and TRBJ2-1, with TRBD1 identical over 7 bases. This CDR3 has 14 amino acids. Losses at the gene ends were 4 bases for V and 3 bases for J; bases not matched to a gene: 4. CDR1 and CDR2 from the germline V gene are SGHRS and YFSETQ. The CDR3 region is CASSPGQNYNEQFF. The CDR3 bases are TGCGCCAGCAGCCCGGGACAGAACTACAATGAGCAGTTCTTC. Complete variable domain (other parts from reference TRBV5-1 and TRBJ2-1): KAGVTQTPRYLIKTRGQQVTLSCSPISGHRSVSWYQQTPGQGLQFLFEYFSETQRNKGNFPGRFSGRQFSNSRSEMNVSTLELGDSALYLCASSPGQNYNEQFFGPGTRLTVL.

This chain joins TRBV30 and TRBJ1-3; unclear D gene. Trimming pared 2 bases from V and 5 bases from J, leaving 10 bases between. CDR3 size: 13 residues. The germline V gene encodes CDR1 GTSNPN and CDR2 SVGIG (reference sequence). CDR3 nucleotide sequence: TGTGCCTGGAGTATAAACGGGAGAAACACCATATATTTT. It encodes CAWSINGRNTIYF.

This clone was picked up one time. The chain is built from TRBV7-9 and TRBJ1-1; D unclear. V dropped 5 bases and J dropped 3 bases, with 13 bases sitting between them. Germline assignment: CDR1 SEHNR and CDR2 FQNEAQ (reference sequence). CDR3 length: 14 residues. The CDR3 sequence: CASSPLTGYTEAFF. In DNA form, the CDR3 reads TGTGCCAGCAGCCCCCTAACGGGTTACACTGAAGCTTTCTTT.

The chain carries TRBV3-1 (or the pseudogene TRBV3-2) and TRBJ1-2; 7 bases agree with TRBD1. V was pared by 4 bases and J by 7 bases, with 12 bases of the junction left unmatched. The CDR3 has 15 amino acids. Germline CDR1 and CDR2: LGHDT and YNNKEL (reference sequence). The CDR3 is CASSPDQGVGGGYTF. The CDR3 DNA sequence: TGTGCCAGCAGCCCAGACCAGGGGGTAGGAGGTGGCTACACCTTC.

V usage is TRBV30 and J usage is TRBJ2-1; TRBD2 matches 13 bases. Germline V gene data show CDR1 as GTSNPN and CDR2 as SVGIG (reference sequence). The CDR3 is made up of 14 amino acids. The ends lost 3 bases at V and 9 bases at J; junction bases unmatched: 5. The CDR3 protein is CAWRLAGGRGEQFF. In DNA, the CDR3 is TGTGCCTGGAGACTAGCGGGGGGGCGAGGTGAGCAGTTCTTC.

V usage is TRBV5-4 and J usage is TRBJ1-2, with 9 bases that match TRBD1. This CDR3 is built from 16 residues. The junction had 7 bases not matched to a gene; V was cut back by 4 bases and J by 0 bases. Looked up from germline, CDR1 is SGHNT and CDR2 is YYREEE (reference sequence). CDR3 sequence reads: CASSGGTGPPNYGYTF. The CDR3 nucleotides are TGTGCCAGCAGCGGCGGGACAGGGCCTCCTAACTATGGCTACACCTTC.

A single count supports this clone. The chain recombines TRBV19 with TRBJ1-5; 10 positions agree with TRBD1. The CDR3 is 14 residues long. V gave up 3 bases and J gave up 7 bases; unmatched junction bases: 3. Germline CDR1 LNHDA, CDR2 SQIVND (reference sequence). CDR3 in DNA: TGTGCCAGTAGTATCCAGACAGGGGGCCAGCCCCAGCATTTT. Protein sequence: CASSIQTGGQPQHF. Combining the CDR3 with reference TRBV19 and TRBJ1-5 gives the whole variable domain DGGITQSPKYLFRKEGQNVTLSCEQNLNHDAMYWYRQDPGQGLRLIYYSQIVNDFQKGDIAEGYSVSREKKESFPLTVTSAQKNPTAFYLCASSIQTGGQPQHFGDGTRLSIL.

Worth noting for this clone: At the DNA level, this CDR3 is encoded by other sequences in the same sample as well. The chain links TRBV30 to TRBJ1-5, with unresolved D. Germline CDR1 reads GTSNPN; CDR2 reads SVGIG (reference sequence). The ends were cut back, 0 bases at V and 4 bases at J, with 7 bases in the middle. This CDR3 has 13 residues. The CDR3 is CAWSVGTNQPQHF. DNA for the CDR3: TGTGCCTGGAGTGTGGGTACGAATCAGCCCCAGCATTTT.

This chain connects TRBV18 to TRBJ2-1; TRBD1 agrees at 7 bases. CDR3 length: 15 residues. Unmatched junction bases numbered 9, after V lost 3 bases and J lost 7 bases. Germline V CDR1 and CDR2: KGHSH, LQKENI. In nucleotides, the CDR3 is TGTGCCAGCTCACCCGGACAGGCAGCGCTGAATGAGCAGTTCTTC. Encoded protein: CASSPGQAALNEQFF.

The J gene is TRBJ2-5, the V gene TRBV6-5; D might be TRBD2 (5 bases). Per the germline V gene, CDR1 is MNHEY and CDR2 is SVGAGI. The CDR3 covers 13 residues. V lost 0 bases and J 5 bases, leaving 7 bases between the germline ends. For the CDR3, the DNA is TGTGCCAGCAGTTACTCTGGAGGCGAGACCCAGTACTTC. This sequence encodes CASSYSGGETQYF.

The genes are TRBV4-2 and TRBJ2-7; D unresolved. This CDR3 has 14 amino acids. The V and J ends lost 0 bases and 5 bases respectively, with 11 bases between them. Looked up from germline, CDR1 is LGHNA and CDR2 is YNFKEQ. The CDR3 sequence is CASSQDRAKHEQYF. In DNA form, the CDR3 reads TGTGCCAGCAGCCAAGATCGGGCCAAGCACGAGCAGTACTTC.

This chain connects TRBV7-2 to TRBJ2-5; weak D call: TRBD2 (6 bases). With 1 base removed from V and 6 bases from J, the gap between germline ends came to 9 bases. There are 13 residues in the CDR3. Per the germline V gene, CDR1 is SGHTA and CDR2 is FQGNSA. The CDR3 DNA reads TGTGCCAGCAGCTTAGGGCTAGCGCAGACCCAGTACTTC. Its translation is CASSLGLAQTQYF.

The rearrangement uses TRBV3-1 (or the pseudogene TRBV3-2) and TRBJ2-3, with D tentatively TRBD2 (7 bases). Germline CDR1 is LGHDT and CDR2 is YNNKEL (reference sequence). V lost 4 bases and J 0 bases, leaving 17 bases between the germline ends. The CDR3 has 17 amino acids. The CDR3, as DNA: TGTGCCAGCAGCCTAAGGGGGGGCCTCGGGAGCACAGATACGCAGTATTTT. Protein sequence: CASSLRGGLGSTDTQYF.